The 31 T cell receptor beta chains below all came from one sample that was sequenced in a study of T cell responses to AZD1222 COVID-19 vaccine. TCRdb's copy holds only in-frame clones and misses some; the assay was immunoSEQ multiplex PCR. Here the sample spans roughly 120,000 clones, approximately 92% being singletons. The sample here was peripheral blood, taken 28 days after the second AZD1222 dose. Source of these receptors: an adult who received the AZD1222 COVID-19 vaccine.

The table lists this clone with a few counts. This chain uses TRBV4-1 with TRBJ2-7; 9 bases fit TRBD2. Looked up from germline, CDR1 is MGHRA and CDR2 is YSYEKL. V was clipped by 3 bases and J by 0 bases; unmatched bases: 9. The CDR3 is 17 residues long. The DNA of the CDR3 is TGCGCCAGCAGCCAGGCTATACTAGCGGGTACCTCCTACGAGCAGTACTTC. Its protein is CASSQAILAGTSYEQYF.

This chain connects TRBV25-1 to TRBJ1-6; maybe TRBD1 (5 bases). The CDR3 totals 14 residues. Germline lookup yields CDR1 MGHDK and CDR2 SYGVNS. V lost 6 bases, J lost 3 bases, and 9 bases lay in between. Written as DNA, the CDR3 is TGTGCCAGCAGACAGGAATTCTATAATTCACCCCTCCACTTT. Translated: CASRQEFYNSPLHF.

The genes are TRBV18 and TRBJ1-4; no reliable D call. Germline lookup yields CDR1 KGHSH and CDR2 LQKENI. V gave up 8 bases and J gave up 2 bases, with 15 bases separating them. The CDR3 consists of 15 residues. The DNA for the CDR3 is TGTGCCAGCCAAAGTATCAAAGGGACTAATGAAAAACTGTTTTTT. Translation: CASQSIKGTNEKLFF.

The rearrangement uses TRBV14 and TRBJ1-2, with TRBD1 identical over 7 bases. Losses at the gene ends were 1 base for V and 8 bases for J; bases not matched to a gene: 10. Germline V gene data show CDR1 as SGHDN and CDR2 as FVKESK. The CDR3 contains 15 residues. The chain's CDR3 is CASSQAATGYGGYTF. The CDR3 region has the DNA TGTGCCAGCAGCCAAGCGGCGACAGGGTATGGCGGCTACACCTTC.

This chain connects TRBV2 to TRBJ1-1, with no clear D. Germline V CDR1 and CDR2: SNHLY, FYNNEI. The CDR3 spans 14 residues. The V gene lost 2 bases and the J gene lost 0 bases, with 7 bases spanning the gap. The CDR3 DNA sequence: TGTGCCAGCAGTGAATTTGAAATGAACACTGAAGCTTTCTTT. It is translated as CASSEFEMNTEAFF. The full variable domain, rest sourced from reference TRBV2 and TRBJ1-1, is EPEVTQTPSHQVTQMGQEVILRCVPISNHLYFYWYRQILGQKVEFLVSFYNNEISEKSEIFDDQFSVERPDGSNFTLKIRSTKLEDSAMYFCASSEFEMNTEAFFGQGTRLTVV.

Turning to this clone: Other DNA sequences in this specimen translate into the identical CDR3. The chain has TRBV7-2 and TRBJ1-1; D unclear. V was trimmed by 6 bases and J by 0 bases, leaving 8 bases between them. The CDR3 totals 13 residues. The germline gives CDR1 SGHTA, CDR2 FQGNSA. Here the CDR3 reads CASRLRVNTEAFF. The CDR3, as DNA: TGTGCCAGCAGGCTCCGGGTGAACACTGAAGCTTTCTTT.

The chain has TRBV15 and TRBJ1-4, with 8 bases that match TRBD1. Germline CDR1 is LNHNV and CDR2 is YYDKDF (reference sequence). The CDR3 has 15 residues. J gave up 6 bases and V 1 base, and 4 bases lay outside the gene matches. As DNA, the CDR3 is TGTGCCACCAGCAGAGTTAGGACAGGGTATGAAAAACTGTTTTTT. It translates to CATSRVRTGYEKLFF.

This chain uses TRBV6-6 with TRBJ2-2; D not certain. The V gene lost 5 bases and the J gene lost 1 base, with 5 bases spanning the gap. Germline assignment: CDR1 MNHNY and CDR2 SVGAGI (reference sequence). The CDR3 length is 13 residues. CDR3 sequence (DNA): TGTGCCAGCAGTGGTTGGAACACCGGGGAGCTGTTTTTT. Translating it yields CASSGWNTGELFF.

V gene TRBV3-1 (or the pseudogene TRBV3-2) combines with J gene TRBJ1-6; 8 nucleotides line up with TRBD1. J lost 6 bases, V lost 2 bases, and 6 bases had no gene match. The CDR3 contains 16 residues. Germline V CDR1 and CDR2: LGHDT, YNNKEL (reference sequence). CDR3 nucleotide sequence: TGTGCCAGCAGCCAAAGAGGACAGGGCGGTAATTCACCCCTCCACTTT. As protein: CASSQRGQGGNSPLHF.

The J gene is TRBJ1-2, the V gene TRBV10-1; D is perhaps TRBD1 (5 bases). V was shortened by 4 bases and J by 6 bases, with 12 bases between the two germline ends. Germline lookup yields CDR1 WNHNN and CDR2 SYGVQD (reference sequence). The CDR3 extends over 13 amino acids. The CDR3 spells CASSAGRVDGYTF. CDR3 DNA: TGCGCCAGCAGTGCGGGCAGGGTGGATGGCTACACCTTC.

The chain carries TRBV19 and TRBJ1-1, with D maybe TRBD1 (6 bases). The CDR3 is 15 amino acids. The V gene lost 2 bases and the J gene lost 1 base, with 11 bases spanning the gap. Per the germline V gene, CDR1 is LNHDA and CDR2 is SQIVND (reference sequence). The CDR3 spells CASSIWGPTNTEAFF. CDR3 nucleotides: TGTGCCAGTAGTATATGGGGGCCTACGAACACTGAAGCTTTCTTT.

V is TRBV11-2 and J is TRBJ2-7; the match to TRBD2 covers 7 bases. Trimming cost V 5 bases and J 2 bases; bases outside gene matches: 6. The CDR3 has 14 amino acids. CDR1 and CDR2 from the germline V gene are SGHAT and FQNNGV. The CDR3 is CASSRGGKAYEQYF. The CDR3 DNA is TGTGCCAGCAGCCGGGGAGGGAAGGCCTACGAGCAGTACTTC. The full variable domain, rest sourced from reference TRBV11-2 and TRBJ2-7, is EAGVAQSPRYKIIEKRQSVAFWCNPISGHATLYWYQQILGQGPKLLIQFQNNGVVDDSQLPKDRFSAERLKGVDSTLKIQPAKLEDSAVYLCASSRGGKAYEQYFGPGTRLTVT.

The chain employs TRBV27 and TRBJ1-1; D ambiguous. CDR3 size: 13 residues. Germline V CDR1 and CDR2: MNHEY, SMNVEV (reference sequence). Trimming stripped 1 base from V and 4 bases from J, with 7 bases between. CDR3 in amino acids: CASSLFTTTEAFF. The CDR3 nucleotides are TGTGCCAGCAGTTTATTTACGACCACTGAAGCTTTCTTT.

The chain links TRBV5-6 to TRBJ1-1; TRBD1 aligns across 7 bases. J gave up 11 bases and V 4 bases, and 8 bases lay outside the gene matches. Germline V lookup: CDR1 SGHDT, CDR2 YYEEEE. The CDR3 sequence is 12 residues long. The CDR3 DNA is TGTGCCAGCAGCCCGGACAGGCAAACGGCTTTCTTT. Protein product: CASSPDRQTAFF. Together with reference TRBV5-6 and TRBJ1-1, the CDR3 gives the full variable domain: DAGVTQSPTHLIKTRGQQVTLRCSPKSGHDTVSWYQQALGQGPQFIFQYYEEEERQRGNFPDRFSGHQFPNYSSELNVNALLLGDSALYLCASSPDRQTAFFGQGTRLTVV.

The chain employs TRBV24-1 and TRBJ2-1; 8 bases map to TRBD2. Germline V gives CDR1 KGHDR, CDR2 SFDVKD. The CDR3 is 17 amino acids. V trimming: 2 bases; J trimming: 5 bases; junction bases outside the gene matches: 10. CDR3 DNA sequence: TGTGCCACCAGTGATTCCCGTGCCAGCGGGAGTAACAATGAGCAGTTCTTC. It codes for CATSDSRASGSNNEQFF.

The chain carries TRBV24-1 and TRBJ2-7, with TRBD1 matching over 8 bases. Per germline, CDR1 KGHDR and CDR2 SFDVKD. The V and J ends lost 3 bases and 2 bases, in that order; junction bases with no gene match: 2. The CDR3 totals 14 residues. In DNA, the CDR3 is TGTGCCACCAGTGATCGGACAGGGCCCTACGAGCAGTACTTC. Translated, it gives CATSDRTGPYEQYF.

The rearrangement uses TRBV5-4 and TRBJ1-1, with a weak D call TRBD1 (6 bases). The V and J ends lost 6 bases and 3 bases respectively, with 12 bases between them. CDR1 is SGHNT, CDR2 YYREEE, per germline (reference sequence). The CDR3 is 13 residues long. CDR3 protein: CASMLGGYTEAFF. The CDR3 nucleotides read TGTGCCAGCATGCTAGGGGGGTACACTGAAGCTTTCTTT.

The chain uses TRBV5-1 and TRBJ1-4; TRBD1 is a possible D gene (5 bases). The CDR3 is made up of 15 amino acids. Per the germline V gene, CDR1 is SGHRS and CDR2 is YFSETQ. Trimming pared 0 bases from V and 10 bases from J, leaving 16 bases between. The CDR3 loop is CASSLALLGASKLFF. The CDR3 DNA reads as TGCGCCAGCAGCTTGGCCCTTCTTGGGGCCTCAAAACTGTTTTTT.

The chain has TRBV11-3 and TRBJ2-3; 7 bases line up with TRBD2. The CDR3 extends over 15 amino acids. V shed 6 bases and J 5 bases; nucleotides not matched to a gene: 11. Per germline, CDR1 SGHNT and CDR2 YENEEA. Here the CDR3 reads CASSDGGGHGDTQYF. CDR3 nucleotides: TGTGCCAGCAGTGATGGCGGGGGTCACGGAGATACGCAGTATTTT.

This chain links TRBV20-1 with TRBJ1-1; unclear D gene. The length of the CDR3 is 11 residues. V lost 3 bases and J lost 6, with 8 bases in between. Germline assignment: CDR1 DFQATT and CDR2 SNEGSKA (reference sequence). For the CDR3, the DNA is TGCAGTGCTAGCCCTTGGGCTGAAGCTTTCTTT. As protein: CSASPWAEAFF.

V usage is TRBV4-1 and J usage is TRBJ1-2; TRBD1 aligns across 8 bases. This CDR3 is 17 amino acids long. J lost 4 bases, V lost 1 base, and 11 bases had no gene match. Germline loops: CDR1 MGHRA, CDR2 YSYEKL. In DNA form, the CDR3 reads TGCGCCAGCAGCCAAGGCATACAGGGGGGGGTTAGCTATGGCTACACCTTC. Protein product: CASSQGIQGGVSYGYTF.

The chain employs TRBV6-6 and TRBJ1-2, with D possibly being TRBD1 (5 bases). The CDR3 extends over 15 amino acids. Germline loops: CDR1 MNHNY, CDR2 SVGAGI (reference sequence). V was clipped by 6 bases and J by 3 bases, with 17 bases between them. This chain's CDR3 is CASSQPWGFDYGYTF. The CDR3 coding sequence is TGTGCCAGCAGCCAACCCTGGGGGTTCGACTATGGCTACACCTTC.

V usage is TRBV29-1 and J usage is TRBJ2-3; TRBD2 aligns across 10 bases. The germline V gene encodes CDR1 SQVTM and CDR2 ANQGSEA. V lost 4 bases, J lost 5 bases, and 9 bases stayed unmatched. The CDR3 is made up of 15 amino acids. CDR3 in amino acids: CSVALAGGRKDTQYF. The CDR3 bases are TGCAGCGTTGCTTTAGCGGGGGGCCGTAAAGATACGCAGTATTTT.

J is TRBJ1-6 and V is TRBV27, with 7 bases that match TRBD1. The CDR3 loop spans 14 amino acids. Trimming removed 9 bases from V and 6 bases from J; junction bases left unmatched: 8. Looked up from germline, CDR1 is MNHEY and CDR2 is SMNVEV (reference sequence). The CDR3, as DNA: TGTGCCAGGTCCGTGGGACAGCGTAATTCACCCCTCCACTTT. As protein: CARSVGQRNSPLHF.

The CDR3 reads CASSPGQGNNSPLHF. In nucleotides, the CDR3 is TGTGCCAGCAGTCCCGGACAGGGCAATAATTCACCCCTCCACTTT. The J gene is TRBJ1-6, the V gene TRBV27; TRBD1 matches at 8 bases. This CDR3 has 15 amino acids. With 5 bases clipped from V and 5 bases from J, the junction kept 5 bases outside the gene matches. Germline V gene sequence: CDR1 MNHEY, CDR2 SMNVEV (reference sequence).

To note about this clone: Other nucleotide sequences in the sample specify the same CDR3. The rearrangement links TRBV27 to TRBJ1-1; D is unclear. V was shortened by 6 bases and J by 2 bases, with 16 bases between the two germline ends. The CDR3 totals 15 residues. Germline V gene lookup returns CDR1 MNHEY and CDR2 SMNVEV (reference sequence). CDR3 protein: CASSLRLGPNTEAFF. In DNA form, the CDR3 reads TGTGCCAGCAGCCTCCGGTTGGGTCCCAACACTGAAGCTTTCTTT.

V and J are TRBV6-1 and TRBJ1-5, with D maybe TRBD1 (6 bases). Germline V CDR1 and CDR2: MNHNS, SASEGT. This CDR3 is built from 18 residues. Trimming shortened V by 2 bases and J by 0 bases, and 17 bases separated the two germline ends. The CDR3, as DNA: TGTGCCAGCAGTGAATTTAGGACAGCTCTATATAGCAATCAGCCCCAGCATTTT. Residues: CASSEFRTALYSNQPQHF.

The chain has TRBV24-1 and TRBJ2-7; 8 nucleotides align to TRBD1. This CDR3 spans 15 amino acids. In germline, CDR1 is KGHDR, CDR2 SFDVKD. The V gene end was trimmed by 4 bases and the J gene end by 2 bases; junction bases not matched to a gene: 6. In DNA form, the CDR3 reads TGTGCCACCAGTGACAGGACAGGGCCCCCCTACGAGCAGTACTTC. Translation gives CATSDRTGPPYEQYF.

The CDR3 spells CASSQAGGSLSYEQYF. The CDR3 DNA sequence: TGCGCCAGCAGTCAGGCAGGGGGTTCTCTCTCCTACGAGCAGTACTTC. The rearrangement uses TRBV23-1 and TRBJ2-7; 7 positions agree with TRBD1. TRBV23-1 is an open reading frame, and its role is uncertain. The CDR3 length is 16 residues. V was pared by 3 bases and J by 0 bases, with 8 bases of the junction left unmatched.

The chain uses TRBV5-4 and TRBJ2-3, with 12 bases lining up with TRBD2. V shed 4 bases, J shed 1 base, and the junction held 10 bases outside the gene matches. CDR3 length: 18 residues. The germline V gene has CDR1 SGHNT and CDR2 YYREEE (reference sequence). The DNA of the CDR3 is TGTGCCAGCAGCCGCCCACTAGCGGGGGGACGGGGCACAGATACGCAGTATTTT. It translates to CASSRPLAGGRGTDTQYF. The variable domain in full, with the rest retrieved from reference TRBV5-4 and TRBJ2-3, is ETGVTQSPTHLIKTRGQQVTLRCSSQSGHNTVSWYQQALGQGPQFIFQYYREEENGRGNFPPRFSGLQFPNYSSELNVNALELDDSALYLCASSRPLAGGRGTDTQYFGPGTRLTVL.

This chain connects TRBV7-9 to TRBJ2-7, with D tentatively TRBD2 (6 bases). The V gene lost 1 base and the J gene lost 0 bases, with 10 bases spanning the gap. This CDR3 region has 15 residues. Looked up from germline, CDR1 is SEHNR and CDR2 is FQNEAQ (reference sequence). CDR3 DNA: TGTGCCAGCAGCTTAGTCCGGGGGTACTCCTACGAGCAGTACTTC. This translates into CASSLVRGYSYEQYF.